These T cell receptor beta chains were read from a single sample in a study of blood T cell repertoires in COVID-19. The method was immunoSEQ multiplex PCR; TCRdb's version includes in-frame clones alone and lacks a portion of them. The sample shows 450,000 to 500,000 clones, 87% of them seen only once. The sequenced sample was PBMCs or T cells enriched from blood (not recorded which). These receptors originate from a young woman who had recovered from COVID-19. Each CDR3 is given with its conserved first and last residue. D genes are given only for firm matches. The size field is filled for only some rows; it gives once, few, many or a size class.

j_call,d_call,v_call,clone_size,cdr3_aa,cdr3_nt
TRBJ1-5,.,TRBV12-3/TRBV12-4,few,CASSPGNQPQHF,TGTGCCAGCAGCCCAGGGAATCAGCCCCAGCATTTT
TRBJ2-7,TRBD1,TRBV7-6,.,CASSLGQGISYEQYF,TGTGCCAGCAGCTTGGGACAGGGGATCTCCTACGAGCAGTACTTC
TRBJ1-2,.,TRBV18,.,CASSEGIYGYTF,TGTGCCAGCTCGGAGGGGATCTATGGCTACACCTTC
TRBJ1-1,.,TRBV27,.,CASREGQLNTEAFF,TGTGCCAGCCGGGAGGGGCAATTGAACACTGAAGCTTTCTTT
TRBJ2-1,.,TRBV7-9,once,CASSFSAPGRTSSYNEQFF,TGTGCCAGCAGCTTCTCTGCCCCCGGACGGACAAGCTCCTACAATGAGCAGTTCTTC
TRBJ1-1,TRBD1,TRBV5-1,few,CASSLAGQENTEAFF,TGCGCCAGCAGCTTGGCCGGACAGGAGAACACTGAAGCTTTCTTT
TRBJ2-3,.,TRBV7-3,.,CASSTHAGNTQYF,TGTGCCAGCAGCACCCATGCAGGGAATACGCAGTATTTT
TRBJ1-1,.,TRBV15,.,CATSDTSNTEAFF,TGTGCCACCAGCGACACCTCGAACACTGAAGCTTTCTTT
TRBJ1-1,.,TRBV6-1,.,CASSERQMDTEAFF,TGTGCCAGCAGTGAACGACAAATGGACACTGAAGCTTTCTTT
TRBJ1-1,TRBD1,TRBV28,.,CASSLGQDSGAFF,TGTGCCAGCAGCCTGGGACAGGACTCGGGGGCTTTCTTT
TRBJ2-5,TRBD1,TRBV5-1,.,CASAPGTGHETQYF,TGCGCCAGCGCTCCCGGGACAGGGCACGAGACCCAGTACTTC
TRBJ2-1,.,TRBV7-9,.,CASSPYSNEQFF,TGTGCCAGCAGTCCATACAGTAATGAGCAGTTCTTC
TRBJ1-1,TRBD1,TRBV12-3/TRBV12-4,few,CASSEGDSEAFF,TGTGCCAGCAGTGAGGGGGACAGTGAAGCTTTCTTT
TRBJ2-6,.,TRBV19,.,CASSKRQPASGANVLTF,TGTGCCAGTAGTAAGAGACAGCCAGCCTCTGGGGCCAACGTCCTGACTTTC
TRBJ1-5,TRBD1,TRBV6-5,.,CASSRTGSGQPQHF,TGTGCCAGCAGCCGGACAGGGTCGGGTCAGCCCCAGCATTTT
TRBJ2-7,TRBD2,TRBV5-4,few,CASSFPIAGADYEQYF,TGTGCCAGCAGCTTCCCTATAGCGGGGGCGGACTACGAGCAGTACTTC
TRBJ2-7,.,TRBV11-2,.,CASSPHLDSPYEQYF,TGTGCCAGCAGCCCTCATCTAGACAGCCCCTACGAGCAGTACTTC
TRBJ1-6,TRBD1,TRBV11-2,once,CASTQGGGNSPLHF,TGTGCCAGCACCCAAGGAGGGGGCAATTCACCCCTCCACTTT
TRBJ1-1,.,TRBV29-1,.,CSVGPERGTEAFF,TGCAGCGTTGGTCCGGAGAGGGGGACTGAAGCTTTCTTT
TRBJ1-3,.,TRBV5-5,once,CASSSDRFSSGNTIYF,TGTGCCAGCAGCTCGGACAGATTTAGCTCTGGAAACACCATATATTTT
TRBJ2-1,.,TRBV6-5,.,CASSYPPYPEQFF,TGTGCCAGCAGTTACCCCCCGTATCCCGAGCAGTTCTTC
TRBJ2-5,.,TRBV5-6,few,CASSLGRASLGETQYF,TGTGCCAGCAGCTTGGGCCGGGCTAGCCTGGGGGAGACCCAGTACTTC
TRBJ2-7,TRBD1,TRBV27,.,CASSAPRGLVF,TGTGCCAGCAGTGCTCCCAGGGGGCTGGTGTTC
TRBJ1-5,.,TRBV20-1,.,CSAGQNQPQHF,TGCAGTGCGGGCCAAAATCAGCCCCAGCATTTT
TRBJ2-2,.,TRBV3-1/TRBV3-2,.,CASSQISLDGELFF,TGTGCCAGCAGCCAAATTAGCCTGGACGGGGAGCTGTTTTTT
TRBJ2-7,TRBD1,TRBV6-5,.,CASSSDREYEQYF,TGTGCCAGCAGTTCGGACAGGGAGTACGAGCAGTACTTC
TRBJ2-7,.,TRBV6-1,.,CASSEVELPLVAEQYF,TGTGCCAGCAGTGAAGTCGAGTTACCCTTGGTCGCAGAGCAGTACTTC
TRBJ1-1,.,TRBV30,.,CAWSQGGDTEAFF,TGTGCCTGGAGCCAGGGAGGGGACACTGAAGCTTTCTTT
TRBJ1-4,TRBD1,TRBV4-1,few,CASSHALEGGEKLFF,TGCGCCAGCAGCCACGCGTTGGAAGGGGGCGAAAAACTGTTTTTT
TRBJ2-6,.,TRBV4-1,.,CASSQDHPPTRQPSGANVLTF,TGCGCCAGCAGCCAAGATCACCCTCCAACGCGACAGCCCTCTGGGGCCAACGTCCTGACTTTC
TRBJ1-5,TRBD1,TRBV5-4,.,CASSRGGEGNNQPQHF,TGTGCCAGCAGCCGAGGGGGCGAAGGGAACAATCAGCCCCAGCATTTT
TRBJ1-4,.,TRBV3-1/TRBV3-2,.,CASSQEGGTNEKLFF,TGTGCCAGCAGCCAAGAAGGGGGTACTAATGAAAAACTGTTTTTT
TRBJ2-1,.,TRBV7-2,.,CASSHGGNEQFF,TGTGCCAGCAGCCATGGCGGCAATGAGCAGTTCTTC
TRBJ2-7,TRBD2,TRBV6-4,.,CAPQRISGGAGEQYF,TGTGCCCCCCAAAGGATTAGCGGGGGGGCCGGAGAGCAGTACTTC
TRBJ1-6,.,TRBV7-9,.,CASSRIANSPLHF,TGTGCCAGCAGCCGCATAGCCAATTCACCCCTCCACTTT
TRBJ1-6,.,TRBV27,.,CASSPRVNNNSPLHF,TGTGCCAGCAGTCCCAGGGTGAACAACAATTCACCCCTCCACTTT
TRBJ2-2,TRBD2,TRBV5-1,.,CASSLEAGVSGELFF,TGCGCCAGCAGCTTGGAAGCGGGGGTTTCCGGGGAGCTGTTTTTT
TRBJ2-3,.,TRBV19,.,CASRLGGTDTQYF,TGTGCCAGTAGACTAGGTGGCACAGATACGCAGTATTTT
TRBJ2-1,.,TRBV20-1,.,CSASKVGQVYNEQFF,TGCAGTGCTAGTAAAGTTGGTCAGGTATACAATGAGCAGTTCTTC
TRBJ2-4,.,TRBV7-8,.,CASSSRAGKNIQYF,TGTGCCAGCAGCTCCCGCGCAGGGAAAAACATTCAGTACTTC
TRBJ2-6,.,TRBV5-1,.,CASSSQVTGANVLTF,TGCGCCAGCAGTTCACAGGTTACTGGGGCCAACGTCCTGACTTTC
TRBJ2-2,.,TRBV7-9,.,CASSEGTSWTGELFF,TGTGCCAGCAGCGAAGGGACATCGTGGACCGGGGAGCTGTTTTTT
TRBJ2-1,TRBD2,TRBV7-9,.,CASSSWVTSGVRNEQFF,TGTGCCAGCAGCTCCTGGGTGACTAGCGGGGTCCGGAATGAGCAGTTCTTC
TRBJ2-3,.,TRBV10-1,.,CASSEGTLGADTQYF,TGCGCCAGCAGTGAGGGGACACTCGGGGCAGATACGCAGTATTTT
TRBJ1-5,TRBD1,TRBV10-1,.,CASSEQGNQPQHF,TGCGCCAGCAGTGAACAGGGGAATCAGCCCCAGCATTTT
TRBJ1-1,.,TRBV6-1,few,CASSDELLQNTEAFF,TGTGCCAGCAGTGATGAACTACTCCAGAACACTGAAGCTTTCTTT
TRBJ1-1,.,TRBV3-1/TRBV3-2,.,CASSQPGGRTEAFF,TGTGCCAGCAGTCAGCCGGGGGGAAGGACTGAAGCTTTCTTT
TRBJ2-6,.,TRBV6-5,.,CASSRGSGANVLTF,TGTGCCAGCAGTAGGGGTTCTGGGGCCAACGTCCTGACTTTC
TRBJ1-5,.,TRBV28,.,CASSIFPWRVGQPQHF,TGTGCCAGCAGTATTTTCCCCTGGAGGGTAGGTCAGCCCCAGCATTTT
TRBJ2-7,TRBD2,TRBV5-4,few,CASSPGVGLADEQYF,TGTGCCAGCAGCCCGGGGGTGGGACTAGCGGACGAGCAGTACTTC
TRBJ1-2,.,TRBV28,.,CASSPGQYGYTF,TGTGCCAGCAGTCCAGGTCAATATGGCTACACCTTC
TRBJ1-6,TRBD1,TRBV2,.,CASSGVTGRNSPLHF,TGTGCCAGCAGTGGCGTGACAGGGCGTAATTCACCCCTCCACTTT
TRBJ1-1,.,TRBV29-1,.,CSVEVAGWNTEAFF,TGCAGCGTTGAGGTCGCGGGTTGGAACACTGAAGCTTTCTTT
TRBJ1-2,.,TRBV18,.,CASSPSDSPHYGYTF,TGTGCCAGCTCACCATCCGACAGCCCGCACTATGGCTACACCTTC